A single sample is the source of the 4 T cell receptor beta chains below, sequenced in a study of blood T cell repertoires in COVID-19. Sequencing was performed with immunoSEQ multiplex PCR; in TCRdb, only in-frame clones are kept and a portion is missing. Among around 150,000 clones, about 86% were seen once, and the ten largest hold roughly a fifth. What was sequenced was peripheral blood. These receptors came from a woman older than 75 with acute or convalescent COVID-19.

V and J are TRBV3-1 (or the pseudogene TRBV3-2) and TRBJ1-2; unclear D gene. Trimming shortened V by 0 bases and J by 8 bases, and 7 bases separated the two germline ends. The CDR3 is made up of 12 amino acids. In germline, CDR1 is LGHDT, CDR2 YNNKEL (reference sequence). CDR3 DNA: TGTGCCAGCAGCCAAGAAAGGGAGGGCTACACCTTC. The encoded protein is CASSQEREGYTF.

The V gene is TRBV5-4, the J gene TRBJ2-2, with 14 nucleotides matching TRBD2. This CDR3 has 18 residues. Trimming took 0 bases from V and 0 from J; bases not matched to a gene: 1. The germline V gene encodes CDR1 SGHNT and CDR2 YYREEE (reference sequence). The CDR3 DNA follows: TGTGCCAGCAGCTTGGGGACTAGCGGGGGGCCGAACACCGGGGAGCTGTTTTTT. Amino acid sequence: CASSLGTSGGPNTGELFF.

V and J are TRBV10-2 and TRBJ1-2, with a possible D match to TRBD1 (6 bases). In germline, CDR1 is WSHSY, CDR2 SAAADI. The CDR3 is 13 residues long. V lost 6 bases to trimming and J lost 6 bases, with 14 bases between them. The CDR3 nucleotides read TGCGCCAGCAGATGGGGGGGCGAAGATGGCTACACCTTC. As protein: CASRWGGEDGYTF.

This clone was counted once. This chain links TRBV29-1 with TRBJ2-1; D unresolved. Germline assignment: CDR1 SQVTM and CDR2 ANQGSEA. The CDR3 covers 11 residues. Trimming stripped 3 bases from V and 8 bases from J, with 8 bases between. CDR3 bases: TGCAGCGTTGAGCGGCAGCATGAGCAGTTCTTC. Amino acids: CSVERQHEQFF.